The sequence of this TCR beta chain was determined in a study of identical twins. TCRdb re-analysed the 5' RACE reads in MiXCR, keeping a single row per CDR3 protein. In the table there are about 300,000 distinct CDR3 sequences, roughly 12% of which are singletons. Germline trimming cut 0 bases from V and 4 bases from J; bases unmatched to any gene: 11. The CDR3 loop spans 19 amino acids. These data also formed part of another study, on yellow fever vaccine responses in identical twins.

The sequence was obtained from a woman between 18 and 29 years old in good health. Sequencing used CD8+ T cells sorted from blood. J is TRBJ2-1 and V is TRBV12-3 or TRBV12-4, with 11 bases that match TRBD2. The CDR3 is CASSLALRDGTSGYNEQFF. The DNA of the CDR3 is TGTGCCAGCAGTTTAGCGCTAAGAGACGGGACTAGCGGTTACAATGAGCAGTTCTTC.